This TCR beta chain stems from a study of post-analysis software for immune sequencing data. Study information: There were relapsing-remitting, secondary progressive and progressive-relapsing multiple sclerosis among the disease courses included.

This CDR3 has 15 amino acids. Trimming pared 6 bases from V and 2 bases from J, leaving 14 bases between. Looked up from germline, CDR1 is MNHEY and CDR2 is SVGAGI. Incorporated into the TCR beta cDNA libraries were unique molecular identifiers, which served to reduce PCR and sequencing biases. MiXCR was run by TCRdb on the PCR reads, yielding one entry per CDR3 protein. Among 150,000 to 200,000 distinct CDR3 sequences listed, about 29% were seen once. As regards this clonotype: Its antigen is unknown.

Study-wide points: With F measure, samples from one preparation batch clustered together strongly. Multiple sclerosis was associated with a significant reduction in normalized Chao1 diversity relative to controls. Higher frequency in patients than in controls was seen for roughly five TRBV segments, with TRBV5-6, TRBV5-1 and TRBV20-1 among them.

The sequencing input was blood. The genes are TRBV6-5 and TRBJ2-1; D is possibly TRBD1 (6 bases). The TCR sequence derives from a girl aged 5 to 17 with multiple sclerosis. The CDR3 sequence: CASRGSDSTYNEQFF. CDR3 DNA: TGTGCCAGCAGGGGATCGGACAGCACCTACAATGAGCAGTTCTTC.